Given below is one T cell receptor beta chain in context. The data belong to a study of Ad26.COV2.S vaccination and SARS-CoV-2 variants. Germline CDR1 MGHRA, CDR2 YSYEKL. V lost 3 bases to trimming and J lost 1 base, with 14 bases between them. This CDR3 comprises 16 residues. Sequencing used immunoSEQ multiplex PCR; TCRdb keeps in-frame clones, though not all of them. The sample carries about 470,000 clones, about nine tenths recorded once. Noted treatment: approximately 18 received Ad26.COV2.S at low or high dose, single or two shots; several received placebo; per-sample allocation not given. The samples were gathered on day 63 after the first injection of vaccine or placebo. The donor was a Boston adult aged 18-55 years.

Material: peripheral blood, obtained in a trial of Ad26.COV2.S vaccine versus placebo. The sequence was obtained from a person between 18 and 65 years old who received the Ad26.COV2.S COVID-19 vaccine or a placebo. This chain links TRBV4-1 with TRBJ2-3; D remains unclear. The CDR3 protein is CASSQGSIGRTDTQYF. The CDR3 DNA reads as TGCGCCAGCAGCCAGGGATCCATCGGACGCACAGATACGCAGTATTTT.